This TCR beta chain is drawn from a study of shared clonotypes between healthy human individuals. The CDR3 loop spans 13 amino acids. Germline CDR1 and CDR2: MGHRA and YSYEKL. The V end was cut by 4 bases, the J end by 0 bases, with 3 bases between. Terminally differentiated effector memory CD45RA+ cells were excluded by CCR7 positive selection of CD45RO-negative cells. Assay used: immunoSEQ multiplex PCR; TCRdb lists only in-frame clones, some missing. This table has 450,000 to 700,000 clones, roughly 96% appearing once. The material sequenced was naive CD8+ T cells sorted from blood. The chain recombines TRBV4-1 with TRBJ2-2; D not certain. The TCR was taken from a young woman in good health. The CDR3 protein is CASSPANTGELFF. The CDR3, as DNA: TGCGCCAGCAGCCCGGCGAACACCGGGGAGCTGTTTTTT.